A single sample is the source of the 13 T cell receptor beta chains below, sequenced in a study of cytomegalovirus exposure and HLA in healthy donors. Clones were sequenced by immunoSEQ multiplex PCR, and TCRdb holds only the in-frame ones, with some missing. The sample lists hundreds of thousands of clones, roughly 87% occurring once. Sequencing was performed on PBMCs. Source of these receptors: a man in his late teens or twenties in good health and CMV-seropositive.

The CDR3 here is CASRSNLGGLNTEAFF. Written as DNA, the CDR3 is TGTGCCAGCAGGTCAAACCTAGGGGGGCTCAACACTGAAGCTTTCTTT. This chain links TRBV27 with TRBJ1-1; a possible D gene is TRBD1 (6 bases). Trimming removed 6 bases at V and 2 bases at J, with 19 bases between. Germline CDR1 MNHEY, CDR2 SMNVEV (reference sequence). The CDR3 extends over 16 amino acids.

The chain carries TRBV27 and TRBJ2-7; tentative D call: TRBD2 (5 bases). Germline CDR1 is MNHEY and CDR2 is SMNVEV (reference sequence). The CDR3 is 15 residues long. V lost 0 bases to trimming and J lost 3 bases, with 12 bases between them. The DNA for the CDR3 is TGTGCCAGCAGTTTATCGGGTTGGGAGCTCTACGAGCAGTACTTC. Translated: CASSLSGWELYEQYF.

This clone showed up just once. The junction does not match germline at one end; this may be a read error. The V gene is TRBV30, the J gene TRBJ2-7; 7 bases are a match to TRBD1. CDR3 length equals 12 residues. Germline lookup yields CDR1 GTSNPN and CDR2 SVGIG (reference sequence). Here the CDR3 DNA reads TGTGCCTGGAGTGATCCTCCAGGGGGAAATCGCTTC. This encodes CAWSDPPGGNRF.

This clone appeared a single time. The chain joins TRBV28 to TRBJ1-1; D is unclear. This CDR3 contains 13 residues. Germline V gene data show CDR1 as MDHEN and CDR2 as SYDVKM. V dropped 7 bases and J dropped 3 bases, with 12 bases sitting between them. The DNA for the CDR3 is TGTGCCAGCAATGGGAGGAGGGACACTGAAGCTTTCTTT. It codes for CASNGRRDTEAFF.

This clone has a handful of counts. This chain uses TRBV7-2 with TRBJ2-1; the D gene is possibly TRBD2 (5 bases). The germline V gene encodes CDR1 SGHTA and CDR2 FQGNSA. The CDR3 extends over 12 amino acids. Between the trimmed V and J ends, which lost 5 bases and 12 bases, there was a span of 14 bases. In DNA form, the CDR3 reads TGTGCCAGCAGCCCGCAATCGGACTGGCAGTTCTTC. Its translation is CASSPQSDWQFF.

The rearrangement links TRBV30 to TRBJ2-3; 7 bases map to TRBD2. CDR1 GTSNPN and CDR2 SVGIG come from the germline V gene (reference sequence). This CDR3 has 15 amino acids. Trimming cost V 2 bases and J 3 bases; bases outside gene matches: 8. The CDR3 spells CAWSSGTGGTDTQYF. The CDR3 region has the DNA TGTGCCTGGAGTTCAGGGACGGGAGGAACAGATACGCAGTATTTT.

Turning to this clone: Other DNA sequences in this specimen translate into the identical CDR3. The CDR3 here is CASSFGETQYF. CDR3 sequence (DNA): TGTGCCAGCAGCTTTGGGGAGACCCAGTACTTC. The J gene is TRBJ2-5, the V gene TRBV13; D remains unclear. Germline V CDR1 and CDR2: PRHDT, FYEKMQ (reference sequence). The CDR3 sequence is 11 residues long. Trimming took 3 bases from V and 5 from J, leaving 4 bases between them.

V and J are TRBV29-1 and TRBJ2-2; no clear D. Trimming removed 5 bases at V and 0 bases at J, with 1 base between. Germline CDR1 and CDR2: SQVTM and ANQGSEA. The CDR3 extends over 11 amino acids. CDR3: CSVSNTGELFF. The CDR3 nucleotides read TGCAGCGTTTCGAACACCGGGGAGCTGTTTTTT.

The chain uses TRBV11-3 and TRBJ2-7; TRBD2 might be the D (5 bases). The CDR3 extends over 12 amino acids. CDR1 and CDR2 from the germline V gene are SGHNT and YENEEA. V shed 5 bases and J shed 6 bases, with 11 bases lying between them. CDR3 nucleotide sequence: TGTGCCAGCAGCATTGATGCGGGCGAGCAGTACTTC. This codes for CASSIDAGEQYF.

The J gene is TRBJ1-2, the V gene TRBV28, with a possible D match to TRBD1 (6 bases). The CDR3 runs 13 residues. In germline, CDR1 is MDHEN, CDR2 SYDVKM. V was trimmed by 6 bases and J by 8 bases, leaving 16 bases between them. CDR3 region: CASSRNRVLGYTF. The CDR3 DNA reads TGTGCCAGCAGCCGAAACAGGGTTTTAGGCTACACCTTC.

This chain uses TRBV6-1 with TRBJ1-2; D ambiguous. V shed 2 bases and J shed 6 bases, with 13 bases lying between them. The CDR3 sequence is 14 residues long. Germline CDR1 MNHNS, CDR2 SASEGT. CDR3 nucleotides: TGTGCCAGCAGTGAATTGGTCTCCCGGGATGGCTACACCTTC. This sequence encodes CASSELVSRDGYTF.

The chain recombines TRBV7-2 with TRBJ2-1, with D possibly matching TRBD2 (6 bases). The germline gives CDR1 SGHTA, CDR2 FQGNSA. The CDR3 covers 14 residues. Trimming left V 5 bases short and J 7 bases short, with 15 bases between. The CDR3 loop is CASSPWEAVNEQFF. CDR3 nucleotides: TGTGCCAGCAGCCCCTGGGAGGCTGTGAATGAGCAGTTCTTC.

V is TRBV4-3 and J is TRBJ2-2; D not resolved. The CDR3 extends over 13 amino acids. Trimming removed 2 bases at V and 2 bases at J, with 3 bases between. Germline CDR1 is LGHNA and CDR2 is YSLEER. CDR3 amino acids: CASSQYNTGELFF. Here the CDR3 DNA reads TGCGCCAGCAGCCAATATAACACCGGGGAGCTGTTTTTT.